The 8 T cell receptor beta chains below were found in one sample sequenced in a study of CD8+CD57+ T cells in acquired aplastic anemia. CDR3 and TCR beta VDJ profiling relied on genomic DNA as the template. TCRdb re-called the reads through MiXCR, storing one row per CDR3 protein. The repertoire has 130,000 or so distinct CDR3 sequences, 50% to 60% of them found once; the top ten carry 25% to 35%. All patients picked for sequencing had shown, by flow cytometry, an expansion of CD8+CD57+ cells. The sequenced material came from sorted CD4+, CD8+, or CD8+CD57+ T cells (not recorded which) from PBMCs. These receptor sequences come from a human donor with aplastic anemia.

This clonotype was counted ten times or more. The chain joins TRBV6-1 to TRBJ2-5, with D unresolved. Per germline, CDR1 MNHNS and CDR2 SASEGT. The V end lost 2 bases, the J end lost 5 bases, and 18 bases lay between the germline ends. The CDR3 spans 16 residues. This CDR3 is CASSEIPASSRETQYF. The CDR3 bases are TGTGCCAGCAGTGAAATACCGGCCTCAAGCAGGGAGACCCAGTACTTC.

The V and J genes are TRBV29-1 and TRBJ2-1; D is possibly TRBD2 (7 bases). V lost 3 bases and J 7 bases, leaving 19 bases between the germline ends. The V gene's germline CDR1 is SQVTM and CDR2 ANQGSEA. This CDR3 contains 15 residues. CDR3 bases: TGCAGCGTTGATGGGGCTACGGGGGGCGTTAATGAGCAGTTCTTC. Protein product: CSVDGATGGVNEQFF.

This clonotype was picked up many times. The chain couples TRBV6-5 to TRBJ2-3; 8 bases map to TRBD1. Trimming removed 2 bases from V and 3 bases from J; junction bases left unmatched: 4. Germline values: CDR1 MNHEY, CDR2 SVGAGI. This CDR3 spans 15 amino acids. The CDR3 reads CASSYSDRGTDTQYF. The CDR3 coding sequence is TGTGCCAGCAGTTACAGCGACAGGGGAACAGATACGCAGTATTTT.

This clonotype came up once. This chain uses TRBV29-1 with TRBJ2-5; either TRBD1 or TRBD2 may fit D (5 bases each). CDR3 size: 12 residues. The germline V and J ends were trimmed by 3 bases and 9 bases, with 14 bases remaining between them. In germline, CDR1 is SQVTM, CDR2 ANQGSEA. The DNA of the CDR3 is TGCAGCGTTGAGGGGGACCCCCCAGCCCAGTACTTC. Translation: CSVEGDPPAQYF.

The chain links TRBV29-1 to TRBJ2-7, with D uncertain. The CDR3 totals 12 residues. The germline V gene has CDR1 SQVTM and CDR2 ANQGSEA. V lost 5 bases to trimming and J lost 4 bases, with 12 bases between them. CDR3: CSVFGSRYEQYF. CDR3 DNA sequence: TGCAGCGTTTTCGGTAGTCGGTACGAGCAGTACTTC.

V is TRBV7-2 and J is TRBJ2-7; TRBD1 matches at 8 bases. This CDR3 comprises 14 residues. J gave up 1 base and V 3 bases, and 2 bases lay outside the gene matches. CDR1 is SGHTA and CDR2 is FQGNSA in the germline V gene. CDR3 coding DNA: TGTGCCAGCAGCTTGGGACAGGCGTCCTACGAGCAGTACTTC. Its translation is CASSLGQASYEQYF.

In this sample, this clonotype turned up many times. This chain uses TRBV25-1 with TRBJ1-2; D gene unclear. The CDR3 extends over 10 amino acids. CDR1 is MGHDK and CDR2 is SYGVNS in the germline V gene. Trimming left V 2 bases short and J 6 bases short, with 1 base between. The CDR3 bases are TGTGCCAGCAGTGAAGATGGCTACACCTTC. Protein product: CASSEDGYTF.

The chain couples TRBV20-1 to TRBJ1-6, with 10 bases identical to TRBD1. This CDR3 has 14 residues. The J segment lost 9 bases and the V segment lost 6 bases, leaving 8 bases of the junction unmatched. In germline, CDR1 is DFQATT, CDR2 SNEGSKA (reference sequence). CDR3 sequence (DNA): TGCAGTGCGCTTACCGGGACAGGGGCTTCACCCCTCCACTTT. Translating it yields CSALTGTGASPLHF.